What follows describes a single TCR beta chain. The V gene's germline CDR1 is SGHAT and CDR2 FQNNGV. CDR3 length: 16 residues. Germline trimming cut 2 bases from V and 4 bases from J; bases unmatched to any gene: 8. Produced via immunoSEQ multiplex PCR; TCRdb's table is partial and in-frame only. The table lists about 300,000 clones, more than 75% of them singletons, with less than 4.5% in the top ten. The sample originates from a study of blood T cell repertoires in COVID-19. Participants came from about two dozen US areas, aged roughly 18 to 89 years. This TCR came from a man aged 25 to 45 who had recovered from COVID-19. Sequenced: PBMCs or T cells enriched from blood (not recorded which). The genes are TRBV11-2 and TRBJ2-5, with TRBD2 matching 9 bases. This CDR3 is CASSLSGASGIETQYF. The CDR3 bases are TGTGCCAGCAGCTTATCCGGGGCTAGCGGGATAGAGACCCAGTACTTC.